One and the same sample provided the 9 T cell receptor beta chains below, sequenced in a study of cytomegalovirus exposure and HLA in healthy donors. Both 60 Vbeta primers and 13 Jbeta primers went into the PCR. Data came from immunoSEQ multiplex PCR; TCRdb stores just in-frame clones and leaves some out. Counted here are about 110,000 clones, over 60% occurring once; the ten biggest clones make up 3.5% to 4%. Sequenced input: PBMCs. These receptors were collected from a human donor in good health.

As regards this clone: One end of the junction does not line up with germline, which may come from a read error. In the same sample, other DNA sequences code for this CDR3. The rearrangement joins TRBV9 to TRBJ1-2; no reliable D call. The CDR3 loop spans 12 amino acids. CDR1 and CDR2 from the germline V gene are SGDLS and YYNGEE. CDR3 region: CASSVDGYGYTF. CDR3 in DNA: TGTGCCAGCAGTGTAGACGGGTATGGCTACACCTTC.

The V call is TRBV28, the J call TRBJ1-5; unclear D gene. V shed 4 bases and J shed 2 bases, with 15 bases lying between them. This CDR3 is 16 amino acids long. CDR1 is MDHEN and CDR2 is SYDVKM in the germline V gene. CDR3 nucleotides: TGTGCCAGCAGTTCCCTCGGGGAGGGAGGCAATCAGCCCCAGCATTTT. It yields the protein CASSSLGEGGNQPQHF.

This clone was picked up one time. This chain connects TRBV2 to TRBJ1-2; TRBD1 matches at 10 bases. V gave up 6 bases and J gave up 3 bases; unmatched junction bases: 7. Germline V gives CDR1 SNHLY, CDR2 FYNNEI. The CDR3 is 15 amino acids. CDR3 DNA: TGTGCCAGCAGCGACCGGGACAGGGGACACTATGGCTACACCTTC. Translated, it gives CASSDRDRGHYGYTF.

CDR3 sequence: CASQGGDRARGEQYF. The CDR3 coding sequence is TGTGCCTCACAAGGGGGGGACAGGGCAAGGGGCGAGCAGTACTTC. The genes are TRBV19 and TRBJ2-7; 9 positions agree with TRBD1. CDR1 and CDR2 (germline): LNHDA, SQIVND (reference sequence). Germline trimming cut 11 bases from V and 6 bases from J; bases unmatched to any gene: 17. The CDR3 is 15 residues long.

The J gene is TRBJ2-5, the V gene TRBV2; 8 positions agree with TRBD1. The germline V gene has CDR1 SNHLY and CDR2 FYNNEI. V shed 5 bases and J 5 bases; nucleotides not matched to a gene: 7. This CDR3 is 14 amino acids long. The CDR3 loop is CASSLAGGRETQYF. The CDR3 coding sequence is TGTGCCAGCAGTTTGGCAGGGGGCCGGGAGACCCAGTACTTC.

In its sample, this clone was seen once. This chain connects TRBV7-6 to TRBJ2-3; D call uncertain. In germline, CDR1 is SGHVS, CDR2 FNYEAQ. The V end was cut by 1 base, the J end by 5 bases, with 10 bases between. CDR3 length: 14 amino acids. This CDR3 reads CASSLVAVLDTQYF. DNA for the CDR3: TGTGCCAGCAGCTTAGTGGCGGTCCTAGATACGCAGTATTTT.

This chain joins TRBV15 and TRBJ1-1; tentative D call: TRBD1 (6 bases). The length of the CDR3 is 19 residues. V was shortened by 5 bases and J by 5 bases, with 30 bases between the two germline ends. Germline V gives CDR1 LNHNV, CDR2 YYDKDF (reference sequence). The CDR3 reads CATSSKRSGDGPAWTEAFF. As DNA, the CDR3 is TGTGCCACCAGCTCTAAGAGGTCAGGGGATGGACCCGCATGGACTGAAGCTTTCTTT.

This chain joins TRBV6-6 and TRBJ2-5; 7 bases match TRBD2. The CDR3 consists of 12 residues. Trimming cost V 6 bases and J 3 bases; bases outside gene matches: 1. CDR1 MNHNY and CDR2 SVGAGI come from the germline V gene (reference sequence). The chain's CDR3 is CASRGGEETQYF. The DNA for the CDR3 is TGTGCCAGCAGGGGGGGGGAAGAGACCCAGTACTTC.

The V gene is TRBV5-1, the J gene TRBJ1-3; no firm D call. V lost 0 bases and J 0 bases, leaving 13 bases between the germline ends. The CDR3 has 17 residues. In germline, CDR1 is SGHRS, CDR2 YFSETQ. This CDR3 reads CASSLAGGSGSGNTIYF. CDR3 DNA: TGCGCCAGCAGCTTGGCCGGAGGTAGTGGCTCTGGAAACACCATATATTTT.